This T cell receptor (beta chain) was retrieved from a study of T cell responses to AZD1222 COVID-19 vaccine. Overall study: The analysis combined second doses at about 4 or about 12 weeks.

For this clone: What it recognizes is unknown.

The CDR3 extends over 14 amino acids. Trimming took off 1 base at V and 7 bases at J, with 11 bases between the two ends. From germline, CDR1 is GTSNPN and CDR2 SVGIG (reference sequence). The table came from immunoSEQ multiplex PCR; TCRdb's copy has only in-frame clones and leaves some out. The profile shows some 170,000 clones, about 89% of them singletons. Study findings and constraints: The sample set comprised mostly white British donors with more females, and clonal diversity was possibly underestimated. Nearly half of spike-specific TCRs reportedly target variant regions that are unmutated in the B.1.351 and B.1.1.7 variants.

The sample was peripheral blood, taken on day 0 of AZD1222 vaccination. This sequence joins TRBV30 and TRBJ1-6; a weak D match, TRBD1 (6 bases). The sequence derives from an adult in good health. The CDR3 protein is CAWSEEQGNSPLHF. The CDR3 region has the DNA TGTGCCTGGAGTGAGGAACAGGGCAATTCACCCCTCCACTTT.